The 16 T cell receptor beta chains below were found in one sample sequenced in a study of human T cells and chemical hapten exposure. Time point defined: patch test 1, 2 weeks after DPC sensitization. The treatment: therapeutic diphenylcyclopropenone sensitization with weekly scalp DPC. TCRdb reprocessed the RACE reads via MiXCR and lists one record per CDR3 protein. The data show fewer than 500,000 distinct CDR3 sequences, with 4.8% seen just once and 2% to 2.5% held by the top ten. The sample consisted of whole blood, taken in connection with sensitization to the hapten diphenylcyclopropenone (DPC). All receptors come from a woman in her forties or fifties with alopecia areata. Some clones in this sample may be carry-over from other donors' samples.

The rearrangement joins TRBV7-2 to TRBJ1-2; no definite D call. Germline-derived CDR1 and CDR2 are SGHTA and FQGNSA. V was shortened by 5 bases and J by 4 bases, with 14 bases between the two germline ends. The CDR3 covers 14 residues. CDR3 sequence: CASSPRAKIYGYTF. As DNA, the CDR3 is TGTGCCAGCAGCCCACGCGCGAAGATCTATGGCTACACCTTC. Looking up the rest from reference TRBV7-2 and TRBJ1-2 gives the full variable domain: GAGVSQSPSNKVTEKGKDVELRCDPISGHTALYWYRQSLGQGLEFLIYFQGNSAPDKSGLPSDRFSAERTGGSVSTLTIQRTQQEDSAVYLCASSPRAKIYGYTFGSGTRLTVV.

In its sample, this clonotype was seen once. The chain combines TRBV9 with TRBJ2-2; 7 nucleotides line up with TRBD2. Germline loops: CDR1 SGDLS, CDR2 YYNGEE. The CDR3 contains 16 residues. With 4 bases clipped from V and 5 bases from J, the junction kept 11 bases outside the gene matches. The CDR3 sequence is CASSTPRDYGTGELFF. The CDR3, as DNA: TGTGCCAGCAGCACCCCCCGGGACTACGGGACCGGGGAGCTGTTTTTT.

This clonotype came up many times. J is TRBJ2-3 and V is TRBV9, with D hard to call. The germline CDR1 and CDR2 sequences are SGDLS and YYNGEE. V was shortened by 2 bases and J by 0 bases, with 13 bases between the two germline ends. CDR3 length: 16 residues. Here the CDR3 DNA reads TGTGCCAGCAGCGTGAGCTTAGTGATTAGCACAGATACGCAGTATTTT. Translation gives CASSVSLVISTDTQYF.

This clonotype was seen many times. V gene TRBV2 combines with J gene TRBJ1-1, with TRBD1 matching 7 bases. The germline CDR1 and CDR2 sequences are SNHLY and FYNNEI. V lost 3 bases, J lost 1 base, and 2 bases stayed unmatched. This CDR3 has 14 residues. The CDR3 DNA reads TGTGCCAGCAGTGATAGGACAGGGAACACTGAAGCTTTCTTT. Translation: CASSDRTGNTEAFF.

This clonotype was observed a handful of times. This chain links TRBV7-6 with TRBJ1-1; 12 bases map to TRBD1. Germline V gives CDR1 SGHVS, CDR2 FNYEAQ. This CDR3 contains 17 residues. J was trimmed by 5 bases and V by 5 bases; bases with no gene match: 12. CDR3 region: CASSPAGQGARSTEAFF. The CDR3 bases are TGTGCCAGCAGCCCCGCGGGACAGGGGGCGCGGAGTACTGAAGCTTTCTTT.

This clonotype has ten or more counts. The J gene is TRBJ1-2, the V gene TRBV7-9; TRBD1 aligns across 11 bases. The junction had 7 bases not matched to a gene; V was cut back by 7 bases and J by 3 bases. CDR3 size: 15 residues. Germline CDR1 SEHNR, CDR2 FQNEAQ (reference sequence). The CDR3 region has the DNA TGTGCCAGCAACCTACCGGGACAGGGGGACTATGGCTACACCTTC. The encoded protein is CASNLPGQGDYGYTF.

The gene calls are TRBV4-1 and TRBJ2-7; possibly TRBD1 or TRBD2 for D (5 bases each). Trimming cost V 6 bases and J 3 bases, with 15 bases left between them. The CDR3 covers 14 residues. From germline, CDR1 is MGHRA and CDR2 YSYEKL. CDR3 region: CASRGHAGSYEQYF. Here the CDR3 DNA reads TGCGCCAGCAGAGGACACGCGGGCAGCTACGAGCAGTACTTC.

This clonotype appeared many times. This chain connects TRBV27 to TRBJ1-2, with 7 bases identical to TRBD1. CDR1 and CDR2 (germline): MNHEY, SMNVEV (reference sequence). With 0 bases clipped from V and 2 bases from J, the junction kept 6 bases outside the gene matches. This CDR3 has 16 amino acids. The CDR3 region is CASSLSLRDRNYGYTF. DNA of the CDR3: TGTGCCAGCAGTTTATCGCTCCGGGACAGAAACTATGGCTACACCTTC.

This chain connects TRBV5-5 to TRBJ2-3; D gene uncertain. Between the trimmed V and J ends, which lost 0 bases and 5 bases, there was a span of 10 bases. The V gene's germline CDR1 is SGHKS and CDR2 YYEKEE (reference sequence). The CDR3 length is 14 residues. This CDR3 reads CASSLDRIIDTQYF. The CDR3 DNA follows: TGTGCCAGCAGCTTGGACAGAATAATAGATACGCAGTATTTT.

This clonotype was counted between two and nine times. V usage is TRBV29-1 and J usage is TRBJ2-3, with 7 nucleotides matching TRBD2. CDR1 SQVTM and CDR2 ANQGSEA come from the germline V gene. The CDR3 consists of 14 residues. V shed 3 bases and J 2 bases; nucleotides not matched to a gene: 5. CDR3 amino acids: CSVEGGVLTDTQYF. The CDR3 DNA sequence: TGCAGCGTTGAGGGAGGGGTGCTCACAGATACGCAGTATTTT.

There are a few counts of this clonotype. The CDR3 region has the DNA TGTGCCAGCAGACAGGGGGCTATAGATACGCAGTATTTT. Translated: CASRQGAIDTQYF. J is TRBJ2-3 and V is TRBV5-4; 9 nucleotides match TRBD1. J gave up 5 bases and V 5 bases, and 3 bases lay outside the gene matches. The CDR3 covers 13 residues. Germline V gives CDR1 SGHNT, CDR2 YYREEE (reference sequence).

This clonotype showed up many times. CDR3 sequence reads: CARGFGTGKGGTGSYNSPLHF. The DNA for the CDR3 is TGTGCCAGAGGGTTCGGTACCGGGAAGGGGGGTACAGGTTCCTATAATTCACCCCTCCACTTT. This chain uses TRBV28 with TRBJ1-6; D perhaps matches TRBD1 (6 bases). Trimming took 9 bases from V and 1 from J, leaving 31 bases between them. The CDR3 has 21 amino acids. The germline gives CDR1 MDHEN, CDR2 SYDVKM. The entire variable domain, with the rest obtained from reference TRBV28 and TRBJ1-6, is as follows: DVKVTQSSRYLVKRTGEKVFLECVQDMDHENMFWYRQDPGLGLRLIYFSYDVKMKEKGDIPEGYSVSREKKERFSLILESASTNQTSMYLCARGFGTGKGGTGSYNSPLHFGNGTRLTVT.

This clonotype was counted ten times or more. The chain combines TRBV29-1 with TRBJ1-1, with TRBD1 identical over 9 bases. The CDR3 runs 13 residues. In germline, CDR1 is SQVTM, CDR2 ANQGSEA. With V trimmed by 4 bases and J by 1 base, 1 base remained unmatched. CDR3: CSVGGQGNTEAFF. The CDR3 bases are TGCAGCGTTGGGGGACAGGGGAACACTGAAGCTTTCTTT.

The rearrangement links TRBV6-5 to TRBJ2-7; 8 positions agree with TRBD1. V trimming: 4 bases; J trimming: 5 bases; junction bases outside the gene matches: 7. The CDR3 contains 14 residues. Germline CDR1 and CDR2: MNHEY and SVGAGI. This CDR3 is CASSSRTGFDEQYF. In nucleotides, the CDR3 is TGTGCCAGCAGTTCCCGGACAGGGTTCGACGAGCAGTACTTC.

J is TRBJ2-5 and V is TRBV29-1; 8 nucleotides line up with TRBD1. Germline V gene sequence: CDR1 SQVTM, CDR2 ANQGSEA. This CDR3 has 16 residues. Unmatched junction bases numbered 15, after V lost 5 bases and J lost 4 bases. The CDR3 here is CSVQGRGLSVGETQYF. The CDR3 DNA follows: TGCAGCGTTCAAGGCAGGGGGCTTTCGGTAGGAGAGACCCAGTACTTC.

This clonotype appeared many times. This chain uses TRBV28 with TRBJ2-5; no definite D call. The V end was cut by 7 bases, the J end by 1 base, with 19 bases between. Germline values: CDR1 MDHEN, CDR2 SYDVKM. The CDR3 has 16 amino acids. CDR3 loop: CASTPFIKGPQETQYF. The CDR3 DNA is TGTGCCAGCACCCCCTTTATCAAGGGCCCCCAAGAGACCCAGTACTTC.